The 4 T cell receptor beta chains below were found in one sample sequenced in a study of siplizumab effects on memory and regulatory T cells. Assay: immunoSEQ multiplex PCR; the TCRdb copy retains only in-frame clones and omits some. The data contain about 55,000 clones, around 97% of them seen just once; the ten biggest clones take up approximately 0.6%. The sample consisted of naive CD4+ T cells sorted from blood. The receptors were gathered from a human donor in good health.

The CDR3 coding sequence is TGTGCTAGTGGTTTATCCGGGAGCCCCCACGAGCAGTACTTC. Protein sequence: CASGLSGSPHEQYF. The chain links TRBV12-5 to TRBJ2-7; D is perhaps TRBD2 (6 bases). V shed 3 bases and J shed 5 bases, with 14 bases lying between them. This CDR3 has 14 amino acids. Germline V CDR1 and CDR2: LGHNT, FRNRAP.

The rearrangement links TRBV6-5 to TRBJ1-5; no clear D. The CDR3 has 13 amino acids. V lost 6 bases and J 0 bases, leaving 6 bases between the germline ends. Germline-derived CDR1 and CDR2 are MNHEY and SVGAGI. CDR3 protein: CASSRSSNQPQHF. CDR3 DNA sequence: TGTGCCAGCAGCCGCAGTAGCAATCAGCCCCAGCATTTT.

The gene calls are TRBV19 and TRBJ2-2; D may match TRBD1 or TRBD2 (5 bases each). This CDR3 is built from 16 residues. V lost 1 base and J 5 bases, leaving 14 bases between the germline ends. The V gene's germline CDR1 is LNHDA and CDR2 SQIVND (reference sequence). The CDR3 loop reads CASSIAPGRKTGELFF. In DNA form, the CDR3 reads TGTGCCAGTAGTATAGCACCAGGGAGAAAAACCGGGGAGCTGTTTTTT.

This chain links TRBV5-6 with TRBJ2-4, with D possibly being TRBD2 (6 bases). V was clipped by 1 base and J by 0 bases, with 14 bases between them. In germline, CDR1 is SGHDT, CDR2 YYEEEE. This CDR3 region has 17 residues. CDR3 nucleotide sequence: TGTGCCAGCAGCTTGAGGAGGGAACAGCTAGCCAAAAACATTCAGTACTTC. The encoded protein is CASSLRREQLAKNIQYF.